This T cell receptor beta chain was identified during a study of blood T cell repertoires in COVID-19. Some clones are missing from TCRdb's copy, which holds only in-frame ones; the method was immunoSEQ multiplex PCR. The table lists under 300,000 clones, 75% to 90% of them singletons. Sequenced sample: PBMCs or T cells enriched from blood (not recorded which). The source is a woman aged 35 to 49 with acute COVID-19.

The CDR3 DNA reads as TGTGCCAGCAGCTTGACCAGGGGGCCAGATACGCAGTATTTT. Its protein is CASSLTRGPDTQYF. The chain employs TRBV5-4 and TRBJ2-3; 8 nucleotides line up with TRBD1. Germline trimming cut 1 base from V and 4 bases from J; bases unmatched to any gene: 2. Per the germline V gene, CDR1 is SGHNT and CDR2 is YYREEE (reference sequence). The CDR3 has 14 amino acids.